The 15 T cell receptor beta chains listed next were all sequenced from one sample in a study of a mutant IDH1 vaccine in newly diagnosed glioma. The antigens for these receptors are not known. Measured with immunoSEQ multiplex PCR; TCRdb has only the in-frame clones, and not every one. The data hold tens of thousands of clones, with around 78% observed a single time. Time point specified: week 5, during vaccination. Every vaccine dose comprised 300 ug of mutant IDH1 20-mer peptide plus topical imiquimod. Specimen: PBMCs, collected from a glioma patient whose treatment included an IDH1 peptide vaccine. The receptors were sampled from a woman between 35 and 50 years old with glioma.

This chain joins TRBV7-8 and TRBJ1-1, with 7 positions matching TRBD1. The CDR3 runs 15 residues. Germline V gene sequence: CDR1 SGHVS, CDR2 FQNEAQ. Germline trimming cut 4 bases from V and 0 bases from J; bases unmatched to any gene: 5. The CDR3 loop is CASSYRQGLNTEAFF. For the CDR3, the DNA is TGTGCCAGCAGCTACCGACAGGGATTGAACACTGAAGCTTTCTTT.

V is TRBV19 and J is TRBJ2-5; TRBD1 matches at 8 bases. Germline CDR1 reads LNHDA; CDR2 reads SQIVND (reference sequence). Trimming cost V 4 bases and J 3 bases; bases outside gene matches: 4. The CDR3 extends over 14 amino acids. The CDR3 here is CASSKGQGEETQYF. In DNA, the CDR3 is TGTGCCAGTAGTAAAGGACAGGGTGAAGAGACCCAGTACTTC. Full variable domain (outside the CDR3, taken from reference TRBV19 and TRBJ2-5): DGGITQSPKYLFRKEGQNVTLSCEQNLNHDAMYWYRQDPGQGLRLIYYSQIVNDFQKGDIAEGYSVSREKKESFPLTVTSAQKNPTAFYLCASSKGQGEETQYFGPGTRLLVL.

The V call is TRBV20-1, the J call TRBJ1-2, with D unresolved. The V end lost 4 bases, the J end lost 3 bases, and 3 bases lay between the germline ends. This CDR3 spans 10 amino acids. Germline assignment: CDR1 DFQATT and CDR2 SNEGSKA (reference sequence). CDR3 sequence: CSAKDYGYTF. CDR3 nucleotides: TGCAGTGCTAAAGACTATGGCTACACCTTC.

The chain recombines TRBV11-3 with TRBJ2-3; perhaps TRBD1 as D (5 bases). Trimming removed 4 bases from V and 0 bases from J, with 11 bases in between. The CDR3 is 15 residues long. The germline gives CDR1 SGHNT, CDR2 YENEEA. The CDR3 is CASSSRGTSTDTQYF. The CDR3 DNA reads as TGTGCCAGCAGCTCAAGGGGTACTAGCACAGATACGCAGTATTTT.

The CDR3: CASSPPGRVLISGNTIYF. The CDR3 region has the DNA TGTGCCAGCAGTCCCCCCGGGAGGGTCCTAATCTCCGGAAACACCATATATTTT. The chain joins TRBV28 to TRBJ1-3, with D unresolved. The V and J ends lost 5 bases and 4 bases respectively, with 24 bases between them. Germline-derived CDR1 and CDR2 are MDHEN and SYDVKM. CDR3 length: 18 residues.

This sequence joins TRBV7-2 and TRBJ2-5; D gene unclear. The V and J ends lost 7 bases and 5 bases respectively, with 14 bases between them. Germline CDR1 reads SGHTA; CDR2 reads FQGNSA. The CDR3 runs 13 residues. The CDR3, as DNA: TGTGCCAGCAACCCCCGAGGAACGGAGACCCAGTACTTC. Protein: CASNPRGTETQYF.

This clone appeared a few times. J is TRBJ1-2 and V is TRBV7-6, with a possible D match to TRBD1 (5 bases). CDR1 and CDR2 (germline): SGHVS, FNYEAQ. The V end was cut by 5 bases, the J end by 4 bases, with 14 bases between. This CDR3 is 14 amino acids long. DNA for the CDR3: TGTGCCAGCAGCCCTATGGCGGGGGGCTATGGCTACACCTTC. Protein sequence: CASSPMAGGYGYTF.

V gene TRBV12-5 combines with J gene TRBJ1-6; 8 bases line up with TRBD1. The CDR3 has 19 amino acids. The junction had 17 bases not matched to a gene; V was cut back by 3 bases and J by 7 bases. Looked up from germline, CDR1 is LGHNT and CDR2 is FRNRAP. The DNA of the CDR3 is TGTGCTAGTGGTTTCCGGGGGACAGGAGAGGGATCGGGGAATTCACCCCTCCACTTT. It specifies CASGFRGTGEGSGNSPLHF.

The chain links TRBV18 to TRBJ1-1; D is possibly TRBD1 (6 bases). The CDR3 contains 15 residues. Germline V gives CDR1 KGHSH, CDR2 LQKENI. The V gene lost 2 bases and the J gene lost 0 bases, with 10 bases spanning the gap. The DNA for the CDR3 is TGTGCCAGCTCACCATCGAGGGGGATGAACACTGAAGCTTTCTTT. Translated: CASSPSRGMNTEAFF.

This chain's CDR3 is CASSELSQDTQYF. The CDR3 DNA follows: TGCGCCAGCAGTGAGCTGTCGCAAGATACGCAGTATTTT. J is TRBJ2-3 and V is TRBV10-2; D unclear. This CDR3 is 13 amino acids long. Germline assignment: CDR1 WSHSY and CDR2 SAAADI. V gave up 2 bases and J gave up 5 bases, with 8 bases separating them.

The rearrangement uses TRBV9 and TRBJ2-7, with 7 bases identical to TRBD2. V lost 3 bases to trimming and J lost 6 bases; unmatched junction nucleotides: 9. Germline V gene sequence: CDR1 SGDLS, CDR2 YYNGEE. This CDR3 region has 14 residues. The DNA of the CDR3 is TGTGCCAGCAGCGCCCCGGGGTCGGGAGGCGAGCAGTACTTC. Its protein is CASSAPGSGGEQYF.

V is TRBV11-3 and J is TRBJ1-1, with 7 bases identical to TRBD1. In germline, CDR1 is SGHNT, CDR2 YENEEA. Trimming took 8 bases from V and 1 from J; bases not matched to a gene: 7. There are 14 residues in the CDR3. The CDR3 protein is CASSSGQRNTEAFF. CDR3 in DNA: TGTGCCAGCTCCTCGGGACAGAGGAACACTGAAGCTTTCTTT.

The chain links TRBV2 to TRBJ1-6; the D gene is possibly TRBD1 (6 bases). Looked up from germline, CDR1 is SNHLY and CDR2 is FYNNEI. The CDR3 loop spans 15 amino acids. V was pared by 4 bases and J by 7 bases, with 14 bases between. The CDR3 region is CASSAPGAGNSPLHF. The DNA of the CDR3 is TGTGCCAGCAGTGCCCCAGGGGCGGGGAATTCACCCCTCCACTTT. Combining the CDR3 with reference TRBV2 and TRBJ1-6 gives the whole variable domain EPEVTQTPSHQVTQMGQEVILRCVPISNHLYFYWYRQILGQKVEFLVSFYNNEISEKSEIFDDQFSVERPDGSNFTLKIRSTKLEDSAMYFCASSAPGAGNSPLHFGNGTRLTVT.

A few counts support this clone. The CDR3 protein is CASSLTGVGETQYF. The CDR3 DNA reads TGTGCCAGCAGCCTTACAGGGGTTGGGGAGACCCAGTACTTC. This sequence joins TRBV5-4 and TRBJ2-5, with TRBD1 matching over 7 bases. This CDR3 has 14 residues. Trimming at V came to 4 bases and at J to 5 bases, leaving 8 bases not matched to a gene. The germline gives CDR1 SGHNT, CDR2 YYREEE (reference sequence).

The V gene is TRBV11-2, the J gene TRBJ2-7, with TRBD1 matching 9 bases. With V trimmed by 1 base and J by 4 bases, 5 bases remained unmatched. CDR1 is SGHAT, CDR2 FQNNGV, per germline. The CDR3 extends over 15 amino acids. The CDR3 region has the DNA TGTGCCAGCAGCTTAGTGGGGACAGGGAAGTACGAGCAGTACTTC. This codes for CASSLVGTGKYEQYF.